The 32 T cell receptor beta chains given below trace back to one sample, sequenced in a study of blood T cell repertoires in COVID-19. Assay used: immunoSEQ multiplex PCR; TCRdb lists only in-frame clones, some missing. The sample holds some 180,000 clones, around four fifths seen once. Source material: peripheral blood. All receptors come from a woman aged 80 or over with COVID-19, enrolled during active disease.

As to this clone: Other DNA sequences of this sample code for an identical CDR3. The V gene is TRBV7-9, the J gene TRBJ1-1; D ambiguous. The ends were cut back, 1 base at V and 0 bases at J, with 6 bases in the middle. This CDR3 has 14 residues. From germline, CDR1 is SEHNR and CDR2 FQNEAQ (reference sequence). CDR3 sequence reads: CASSLGTMNTEAFF. The DNA for the CDR3 is TGTGCCAGCAGCTTAGGGACTATGAACACTGAAGCTTTCTTT.

CDR3 coding DNA: TGTGCCAGCAGTTGGGGGAGGGGCACTGAAGCTTTCTTT. Its protein product is CASSWGRGTEAFF. The J gene is TRBJ1-1, the V gene TRBV12-3 or TRBV12-4, with a possible D match to TRBD1 (5 bases). This CDR3 has 13 residues. Trimming pared 4 bases from V and 4 bases from J, leaving 10 bases between.

V is TRBV28 and J is TRBJ1-2; D gene ambiguous. CDR1 is MDHEN, CDR2 SYDVKM, per germline. The CDR3 contains 13 residues. The V gene lost 4 bases and the J gene lost 8 bases, with 14 bases spanning the gap. In DNA, the CDR3 is TGTGCCAGCAGTTCCCCCTCTACGGGGGGCTACACCTTC. It specifies CASSSPSTGGYTF.

The table lists this clone with a few counts. The chain employs TRBV9 and TRBJ1-2; 7 bases match TRBD1. Per the germline V gene, CDR1 is SGDLS and CDR2 is YYNGEE. There are 12 residues in the CDR3. V was pared by 4 bases and J by 14 bases, with 11 bases of the junction left unmatched. CDR3 sequence: CASSPATGIVTF. The CDR3 DNA reads as TGTGCCAGCAGCCCAGCGACAGGGATCGTAACCTTC.

The chain couples TRBV18 to TRBJ2-5, with D unresolved. Trimming shortened V by 3 bases and J by 5 bases, and 7 bases separated the two germline ends. The CDR3 is 12 residues long. Germline assignment: CDR1 KGHSH and CDR2 LQKENI. CDR3 loop: CASSPAGETQYF. CDR3 in DNA: TGTGCCAGCTCACCCGCCGGGGAGACCCAGTACTTC.

The chain combines TRBV15 with TRBJ2-5, with 7 bases that match TRBD2. With 3 bases clipped from V and 5 bases from J, the junction kept 6 bases outside the gene matches. Germline values: CDR1 LNHNV, CDR2 YYDKDF (reference sequence). The CDR3 length is 14 residues. The CDR3 protein is CATSRGLGGETQYF. DNA of the CDR3: TGTGCCACCAGCAGGGGACTGGGAGGGGAGACCCAGTACTTC.

The V call is TRBV4-1, the J call TRBJ2-7; 8 bases align to TRBD2. The CDR3 runs to 15 residues. The J segment lost 2 bases and the V segment lost 2 bases, leaving 5 bases of the junction unmatched. CDR1 MGHRA and CDR2 YSYEKL come from the germline V gene. In DNA, the CDR3 is TGCGCCAGCAGCCAACCGGGACTAGGGGCCTACGAGCAGTACTTC. Translating gives CASSQPGLGAYEQYF.

This clone was observed a few times. At one of its ends the junction is not consistent with the germline gene, which may arise from a read error. The V call is TRBV7-6, the J call TRBJ2-2; 9 bases are a match to TRBD1. There are 15 residues in the CDR3. The germline V gene has CDR1 SGHVS and CDR2 FNYEAQ. CDR3 sequence (DNA): TGTGCCAGCAGTCCCGGGACAGGGAACGCCGGGGAGCTGTTTTTT. Amino acids: CASSPGTGNAGELFF.

The V call is TRBV19, the J call TRBJ2-6; D perhaps matches TRBD1 (5 bases). The CDR3 covers 19 residues. V was pared by 5 bases and J by 0 bases, with 20 bases between. CDR1 LNHDA and CDR2 SQIVND come from the germline V gene (reference sequence). The CDR3 nucleotides are TGTGCCAGTAGTCCCCCTTTACAGGTCCGCTACTCTGGGGCCAACGTCCTGACTTTC. This sequence encodes CASSPPLQVRYSGANVLTF.

The chain's CDR3 is CASSTKRQVGIEKLFF. The CDR3 DNA is TGTGCCAGCAGCACGAAGAGACAGGTTGGAATTGAAAAACTGTTTTTT. The chain is built from TRBV5-4 and TRBJ1-4; perhaps TRBD1 as D (6 bases). V gave up 4 bases and J gave up 7 bases, with 20 bases separating them. The CDR3 extends over 16 amino acids. CDR1 SGHNT and CDR2 YYREEE come from the germline V gene (reference sequence).

This chain joins TRBV7-9 and TRBJ1-1; D is uncertain. V was pared by 4 bases and J by 4 bases, with 13 bases between. Germline CDR1 reads SEHNR; CDR2 reads FQNEAQ (reference sequence). This CDR3 comprises 14 residues. The CDR3 bases are TGTGCCAGCAGCTCCTCTGGGCAGCCCACTGAAGCTTTCTTT. As protein: CASSSSGQPTEAFF.

This chain connects TRBV2 to TRBJ2-1, with TRBD2 identical over 15 bases. V shed 4 bases and J 10 bases; nucleotides not matched to a gene: 5. The CDR3 has 15 amino acids. The germline CDR1 and CDR2 sequences are SNHLY and FYNNEI. The DNA of the CDR3 is TGTGCCAGCAGTGCGAGGACTAGCGGGGGGGCCGAGCAGTTCTTC. It is translated as CASSARTSGGAEQFF.

The gene calls are TRBV19 and TRBJ1-5, with TRBD1 as a possible D gene (5 bases). This CDR3 region has 15 residues. Germline V CDR1 and CDR2: LNHDA, SQIVND (reference sequence). The V and J ends lost 7 bases and 2 bases respectively, with 15 bases between them. The CDR3 loop is CASIEQGSRNQPQHF. CDR3 DNA sequence: TGTGCCAGTATCGAGCAGGGCTCTCGCAATCAGCCCCAGCATTTT.

CDR3 protein: CASSYTSRGNTEAFF. CDR3 DNA sequence: TGTGCCAGCAGTTACACCTCTAGGGGGAACACTGAAGCTTTCTTT. This chain connects TRBV6-5 to TRBJ1-1; TRBD1 is a possible D gene (5 bases). CDR1 and CDR2 from the germline V gene are MNHEY and SVGAGI. Trimming stripped 2 bases from V and 1 base from J, with 11 bases between. CDR3 length: 15 amino acids.

The genes are TRBV5-5 and TRBJ1-6; 8 bases map to TRBD1. After removal of 3 bases from V and 7 bases from J, the junction contained 6 bases not matched to a gene. Germline V gives CDR1 SGHKS, CDR2 YYEKEE (reference sequence). This CDR3 comprises 15 residues. The CDR3 nucleotides are TGTGCCAGCAGCTGGGACAGGAGGGCGAATTCACCCCTCCACTTT. This codes for CASSWDRRANSPLHF.

The rearrangement joins TRBV7-3 to TRBJ2-1; 11 bases are shared with TRBD2. The germline CDR1 and CDR2 sequences are SGHTA and FQGTGA. This CDR3 has 15 amino acids. The J segment lost 5 bases and the V segment lost 3 bases, leaving 3 bases of the junction unmatched. Here the CDR3 reads CASSLTSGDHNEQFF. The CDR3 bases are TGTGCCAGCAGCTTGACTAGCGGGGACCACAATGAGCAGTTCTTC.

The J gene is TRBJ2-2, the V gene TRBV5-1; no reliable D call. With 7 bases removed from V and 1 base from J, the gap between germline ends came to 5 bases. This CDR3 contains 12 residues. CDR1 and CDR2 from the germline V gene are SGHRS and YFSETQ. The CDR3 loop reads CASLKNTGELFF. CDR3 in DNA: TGCGCCAGCCTTAAGAACACCGGGGAGCTGTTTTTT.

This clone has a single count. V is TRBV6-6 and J is TRBJ2-1; D perhaps matches TRBD2 (5 bases). V was trimmed by 6 bases and J by 4 bases, leaving 10 bases between them. The germline V gene has CDR1 MNHNY and CDR2 SVGAGI (reference sequence). This CDR3 spans 13 amino acids. In nucleotides, the CDR3 is TGTGCCAGCAGGGACGGGGATTACAATGAGCAGTTCTTC. Protein sequence: CASRDGDYNEQFF.

Comment on this clone: The junction departs from the called germline gene at one end, perhaps through a read error. The gene calls are TRBV19 and TRBJ1-2, with 8 bases identical to TRBD1. This CDR3 is built from 12 residues. Germline CDR1 is LNHDA and CDR2 is SQIVND (reference sequence). This CDR3 is CASSIDRGGYTF. For the CDR3, the DNA is TGTGCCAGTAGCATAGACAGGGGTGGCTACACCTTC.

There are a few counts of this clone. J is TRBJ1-1 and V is TRBV11-2, with 9 bases aligning to TRBD1. Losses at the gene ends were 3 bases for V and 4 bases for J; bases not matched to a gene: 6. The CDR3 covers 15 residues. The germline V gene encodes CDR1 SGHAT and CDR2 FQNNGV. The CDR3 DNA sequence: TGTGCCAGCAGCTTCCGGACAGGGGTGACCACTGAAGCTTTCTTT. This codes for CASSFRTGVTTEAFF.

This clone was picked up one time. The chain couples TRBV7-6 to TRBJ2-2; TRBD1 agrees at 7 bases. The CDR3 has 17 residues. Losses at the gene ends were 1 base for V and 5 bases for J; bases not matched to a gene: 10. Germline-derived CDR1 and CDR2 are SGHVS and FNYEAQ. The CDR3 protein is CASSLGRLGQRTGELFF. In nucleotides, the CDR3 is TGTGCCAGCAGCTTAGGCCGCTTGGGACAGAGAACCGGGGAGCTGTTTTTT. Looking up the rest from reference TRBV7-6 and TRBJ2-2 gives the full variable domain: GAGVSQSPRYKVTKRGQDVALRCDPISGHVSLYWYRQALGQGPEFLTYFNYEAQQDKSGLPNDRFSAERPEGSISTLTIQRTEQRDSAMYRCASSLGRLGQRTGELFFGEGSRLTVL.

The V gene is TRBV27, the J gene TRBJ2-7; D might be TRBD2 (5 bases). The CDR3 totals 17 residues. V lost 4 bases and J 4 bases, leaving 23 bases between the germline ends. Germline CDR1 and CDR2: MNHEY and SMNVEV (reference sequence). The chain's CDR3 is CASSSKVDWRVGYEQYF. CDR3 DNA sequence: TGTGCCAGCAGTTCAAAAGTGGATTGGCGGGTTGGGTACGAGCAGTACTTC.

The chain uses TRBV6-1 and TRBJ2-3; 8 nucleotides align to TRBD2. V lost 4 bases, J lost 6 bases, and 18 bases stayed unmatched. The CDR3 loop spans 18 amino acids. Germline lookup yields CDR1 MNHNS and CDR2 SASEGT. Written as DNA, the CDR3 is TGTGCCAGCAGTGGCACCCCGATGGCAAGCGGGGGCCCCGATACGCAGTATTTT. Translation gives CASSGTPMASGGPDTQYF.

This clone appeared once. The chain employs TRBV6-5 and TRBJ2-7; D is perhaps TRBD2 (6 bases). CDR3 length: 12 residues. V was cut by 6 bases and J by 5 bases, with 11 bases left in between. Germline V gene sequence: CDR1 MNHEY, CDR2 SVGAGI. CDR3 loop: CASRGSGDEQYF. The CDR3 DNA reads TGTGCCAGCAGGGGTTCGGGGGACGAGCAGTACTTC.

The rearrangement links TRBV28 to TRBJ2-3; 9 bases fit TRBD2. Germline CDR1 and CDR2: MDHEN and SYDVKM. Germline trimming cut 7 bases from V and 3 bases from J; bases unmatched to any gene: 5. This CDR3 is built from 14 residues. CDR3 region: CASMTSGRTDTQYF. CDR3 in DNA: TGTGCCAGCATGACTAGCGGTCGGACAGATACGCAGTATTTT.

This clone was counted a single time. This chain links TRBV5-1 with TRBJ1-2; D perhaps matches TRBD1 (6 bases). Germline loops: CDR1 SGHRS, CDR2 YFSETQ. V dropped 3 bases and J dropped 2 bases, with 11 bases sitting between them. This CDR3 region has 14 residues. The CDR3 nucleotides read TGCGCCAGCAGCTCGGGGCAGGGGAACTATGGCTACACCTTC. Protein: CASSSGQGNYGYTF.

This clone has just one count. This rearrangement joins TRBV29-1 to TRBJ2-3; 13 nucleotides match TRBD2. Germline V CDR1 and CDR2: SQVTM, ANQGSEA. The CDR3 runs to 15 residues. The V segment lost 7 bases and the J segment 4 bases; nucleotides outside the gene matches: 8. The CDR3 reads CSALGTSGAPDTQYF. As DNA, the CDR3 is TGCAGCGCCCTGGGGACTAGCGGGGCCCCAGATACGCAGTATTTT.

This chain joins TRBV29-1 and TRBJ1-6; D gene ambiguous. The CDR3 loop spans 15 amino acids. The V end lost 3 bases, the J end lost 0 bases, and 9 bases lay between the germline ends. CDR1 and CDR2 from the germline V gene are SQVTM and ANQGSEA. CDR3 sequence reads: CSVERENSYNSPLHF. In nucleotides, the CDR3 is TGCAGCGTTGAGAGGGAGAACTCCTATAATTCACCCCTCCACTTT.

This clone was seen once. V gene TRBV19 combines with J gene TRBJ2-6; no clear D gene. The CDR3 has 12 residues. Trimming shortened V by 4 bases and J by 9 bases, and 7 bases separated the two germline ends. Germline CDR1 is LNHDA and CDR2 is SQIVND (reference sequence). CDR3 nucleotide sequence: TGTGCCAGTAGTACCTCGGGCAACGTCCTGACTTTC. Translated: CASSTSGNVLTF.

This chain connects TRBV9 to TRBJ2-3; D possibly corresponds to TRBD2 (6 bases). There are 15 residues in the CDR3. Germline CDR1 is SGDLS and CDR2 is YYNGEE. Between the trimmed V and J ends, which lost 1 base and 1 base, there was a span of 10 bases. The CDR3 loop reads CASSVTPSGTDTQYF. For the CDR3, the DNA is TGTGCCAGCAGCGTAACGCCTAGCGGCACAGATACGCAGTATTTT.

The DNA of the CDR3 is TGTGCCACCAGCAGCGACAGGGCTGGAAACACCATATATTTT. This translates into CATSSDRAGNTIYF. The chain recombines TRBV15 with TRBJ1-3, with 7 bases lining up with TRBD1. Germline loops: CDR1 LNHNV, CDR2 YYDKDF (reference sequence). This CDR3 has 14 amino acids. V lost 3 bases, J lost 2 bases, and 1 base stayed unmatched.

V and J are TRBV3-1 (or the pseudogene TRBV3-2) and TRBJ2-1, with 12 bases aligning to TRBD2. Germline V lookup: CDR1 LGHDT, CDR2 YNNKEL (reference sequence). The junction had 13 bases not matched to a gene; V was cut back by 0 bases and J by 13 bases. This CDR3 has 17 amino acids. CDR3 protein: CASSQDALTSGRYFQFF. Here the CDR3 DNA reads TGTGCCAGCAGCCAAGACGCGCTAACTAGCGGGAGGTACTTTCAGTTCTTC.